This TCR beta chain emerged from a study of OX40 agonist ivuxolimab in advanced cancers. Study-level background: Patients were dosed intravenously with ivuxolimab at 0.01 to 10 mg/kg every 2 weeks.

Patients were ineligible given autoimmune disease history or systemic immunosuppression. Repertoires were generated with immunoSEQ multiplex PCR, while TCRdb's copy carries only in-frame clones and drops some. The sample consists of 90,000 to 150,000 clones, 75% to 90% of them appearing once. J lost 7 bases, V lost 5 bases, and 9 bases had no gene match. Germline V CDR1 and CDR2: SGHTA, FQGNSA. The CDR3 runs to 14 residues. This specimen was CD4+ or CD8+ T cells sorted from blood, taken in a trial of the OX40 agonist ivuxolimab. The TCR comes from an adult with an advanced solid tumor such as melanoma, head and neck, liver or kidney cancer. The V gene is TRBV7-2, the J gene TRBJ1-1; 8 nucleotides align to TRBD1. The CDR3 nucleotides read TGTGCCAGCAGCGGACAGGGTAGTCTTGGTGAAGCTTTCTTT. Translated: CASSGQGSLGEAFF.